These 9 T cell receptor beta chains were all obtained from the same sample, sequenced in a study of blood T cell repertoires in COVID-19. Profiled with immunoSEQ multiplex PCR; TCRdb holds only in-frame clones, not every one. The sample lists approximately 250,000 clones; 70% to 85% were seen once. Source material: peripheral blood. The receptors derive from a middle-aged woman who had recovered from COVID-19.

This sequence joins TRBV5-4 and TRBJ2-7; 10 nucleotides line up with TRBD1. V was pared by 0 bases and J by 2 bases, with 5 bases of the junction left unmatched. Germline loops: CDR1 SGHNT, CDR2 YYREEE (reference sequence). The CDR3 consists of 16 residues. This chain's CDR3 is CASSLGQGARTYEQYF. CDR3 nucleotides: TGTGCCAGCAGCTTGGGACAGGGGGCGCGCACCTACGAGCAGTACTTC.

V gene TRBV7-2 combines with J gene TRBJ2-3, with 10 bases fitting TRBD2. The CDR3 spans 16 residues. CDR1 SGHTA and CDR2 FQGNSA come from the germline V gene. V gave up 5 bases and J gave up 0 bases; unmatched junction bases: 5. The CDR3 reads CASSALAGTSTDTQYF. The CDR3 region has the DNA TGTGCCAGCAGCGCACTAGCGGGGACAAGCACAGATACGCAGTATTTT.

The V gene is TRBV27, the J gene TRBJ2-7; TRBD2 aligns across 13 bases. J lost 3 bases, V lost 4 bases, and 3 bases had no gene match. This CDR3 spans 15 amino acids. Germline CDR1 reads MNHEY; CDR2 reads SMNVEV (reference sequence). The CDR3 DNA reads as TGTGCCAGCAGTTCCGGACTAGCGGGGGTCTACGAGCAGTACTTC. This gives the protein CASSSGLAGVYEQYF.

There are a few counts of this clone. This chain joins TRBV6-5 and TRBJ1-1; maybe TRBD1 (6 bases). This CDR3 region has 13 residues. The V end lost 5 bases, the J end lost 9 bases, and 16 bases lay between the germline ends. Looked up from germline, CDR1 is MNHEY and CDR2 is SVGAGI. This CDR3 reads CASSNRDTNKAFF. For the CDR3, the DNA is TGTGCCAGCAGTAACCGGGACACCAACAAAGCTTTCTTT.

This clone was counted many times. The CDR3 DNA follows: TGTGCCAGCAGCGGTACAGGGAAGGGCTACAATGAGCAGTTCTTC. It translates to CASSGTGKGYNEQFF. This chain uses TRBV9 with TRBJ2-1, with a possible D match to TRBD1 (6 bases). This CDR3 region has 15 residues. CDR1 SGDLS and CDR2 YYNGEE come from the germline V gene. V lost 3 bases to trimming and J lost 3 bases, with 13 bases between them.

The CDR3 loop is CASSYSNGNGYTF. The CDR3 nucleotides are TGTGCCAGCAGTTACTCGAACGGGAACGGCTACACCTTC. The rearrangement links TRBV6-5 to TRBJ1-2; D call uncertain. V gave up 0 bases and J gave up 8 bases, with 10 bases separating them. CDR3 length: 13 residues. CDR1 is MNHEY and CDR2 is SVGAGI in the germline V gene.

This clone was seen only a few times. This sequence joins TRBV28 and TRBJ1-2, with 9 bases identical to TRBD1. Germline assignment: CDR1 MDHEN and CDR2 SYDVKM. The CDR3 has 14 amino acids. The V and J ends lost 6 bases and 7 bases, in that order; junction bases with no gene match: 9. DNA of the CDR3: TGTGCCAGCAGGAGTCTCGGACAGGGGCTTGGCTACACCTTC. Encoded protein: CASRSLGQGLGYTF.

The J gene is TRBJ1-5, the V gene TRBV6-1; 7 bases map to TRBD1. The V segment lost 3 bases and the J segment 3 bases; nucleotides outside the gene matches: 2. Germline CDR1 MNHNS, CDR2 SASEGT. This CDR3 has 14 residues. CDR3 sequence (DNA): TGTGCCAGCAGTGAGGGACAGTCCAATCAGCCCCAGCATTTT. Translation gives CASSEGQSNQPQHF.

The table lists this clone with a few counts. CDR3 residues: CASSLTSMAFGSRDEKLFF. The CDR3 DNA follows: TGCGCCAGCAGCCTAACCTCAATGGCTTTCGGGAGCCGGGATGAAAAACTGTTTTTT. The genes are TRBV5-1 and TRBJ1-4; D remains unclear. The ends were cut back, 4 bases at V and 6 bases at J, with 28 bases in the middle. The CDR3 spans 19 residues. Germline CDR1 and CDR2: SGHRS and YFSETQ.